What follows are 16 T cell receptor beta chains derived from one specimen sequenced in a study of regulatory T cells in long-lasting Graves disease. Combining iRepertoire HTBI primers with Arm-PCR of CDR3 regions, the authors built TCR beta libraries. TCRdb passed the multiplex PCR reads through MiXCR, listing each CDR3 protein once. The profile shows approximately 560,000 distinct CDR3 sequences, roughly a sixth of them singletons. The time point: newly diagnosed GD, antithyroid drugs for less than 3 months. Extracted PBMC RNA gave rise to the TCR library. The sample was also reused in another study, on T cells in Graves' hyperthyroidism and ophthalmopathy.

Sequencing was performed on peripheral blood mononuclear cells (PBMCs), taken at new diagnosis, from a patient treated with antithyroid drugs. The source of these receptors is a young man with Graves disease.

At least ten counts were recorded for this clonotype. The chain has TRBV12-3 or TRBV12-4 and TRBJ1-4; D is unclear. Deletions cut 6 bases from V and 4 bases from J, with 6 bases between. The CDR3 is 12 amino acids. As DNA, the CDR3 is TGTGCCAGCAGAGGACTTAATGAAAAACTGTTTTTT. It yields the protein CASRGLNEKLFF.

This clonotype has only a few counts. The chain joins TRBV19 to TRBJ2-3, with 8 bases that match TRBD2. Germline V CDR1 and CDR2: LNHDA, SQIVND (reference sequence). The CDR3 totals 17 residues. V gave up 6 bases and J gave up 4 bases; unmatched junction bases: 15. CDR3 protein: CASSTGLVRLVPDTQYF. In DNA form, the CDR3 reads TGTGCCAGTAGCACGGGACTAGTCCGTCTTGTCCCAGATACGCAGTATTTT.

This clonotype was seen at least ten times. The chain combines TRBV11-1 with TRBJ2-7, with D possibly called TRBD1 or TRBD2 (5 bases each). In germline, CDR1 is SGHAT, CDR2 FQDESV (reference sequence). V was trimmed by 3 bases and J by 4 bases, leaving 22 bases between them. The CDR3 is made up of 17 amino acids. Written as DNA, the CDR3 is TGTGCCAGCAGCTTTGGAGAATGGGGGAACCCTCGGTACGAGCAGTACTTC. It translates to CASSFGEWGNPRYEQYF.

This chain links TRBV12-3 or TRBV12-4 with TRBJ1-1, with 8 bases matching TRBD1. The length of the CDR3 is 15 residues. Trimming took 4 bases from V and 5 from J; bases not matched to a gene: 9. Written as DNA, the CDR3 is TGTGCCAGCAGTTCTCGACAGGGGCGGAGGACTGAAGCTTTCTTT. Its translation is CASSSRQGRRTEAFF.

Only a few counts were recorded for this clonotype. The V gene is TRBV6-2 or TRBV6-3, the J gene TRBJ2-1; D ambiguous. Trimming left V 6 bases short and J 4 bases short, with 16 bases between. Germline V gene lookup returns CDR1 MNHEY and CDR2 SVGEGT. The CDR3 is 15 amino acids. The CDR3 region has the DNA TGTGCCAGCAGACCCACCCGGCCGACGTACAATGAGCAGTTCTTC. Translating gives CASRPTRPTYNEQFF.

This clonotype was counted between two and nine times. One end of the junction varies from germline; a read error may be responsible. The chain is built from TRBV10-3 and TRBJ1-3, with 9 bases that match TRBD1. The CDR3 has 18 amino acids. CDR1 ENHRY and CDR2 SYGVKD come from the germline V gene. The CDR3 is CAISESEGTGSSGNTMYF. CDR3 DNA sequence: TGTGCCATCAGTGAGTCGGAGGGGACAGGGAGCTCTGGAAACACCATGTATTTT.

This clonotype has ten or more counts. The J gene is TRBJ2-1, the V gene TRBV20-1, with D maybe TRBD2 (6 bases). Germline V CDR1 and CDR2: DFQATT, SNEGSKA (reference sequence). V lost 4 bases, J lost 4 bases, and 17 bases lay in between. This CDR3 has 15 amino acids. CDR3 in DNA: TGCAGTGCTATTTCTAGCGCTTGGGCTTACAATGAGCAGTTCTTC. This encodes CSAISSAWAYNEQFF.

This clonotype appeared many times. The genes are TRBV30 and TRBJ2-1; D not certain. Germline loops: CDR1 GTSNPN, CDR2 SVGIG (reference sequence). The CDR3 is 15 amino acids. V was trimmed by 1 base and J by 3 bases, leaving 13 bases between them. The CDR3 DNA reads TGTGCCTGGAGTGGCGGAAGGTCACGCTACAATGAGCAGTTCTTC. Translated: CAWSGGRSRYNEQFF. Combining the CDR3 with reference TRBV30 and TRBJ2-1 gives the whole variable domain SQTIHQWPATLVQPVGSPLSLECTVEGTSNPNLYWYRQAAGRGLQLLFYSVGIGQISSEVPQNLSASRPQDRQFILSSKKLLLSDSGFYLCAWSGGRSRYNEQFFGPGTRLTVL.

The sample holds many counts of this clonotype. This chain connects TRBV29-1 to TRBJ2-7; 7 bases align to TRBD2. CDR3 size: 14 residues. Germline trimming cut 0 bases from V and 6 bases from J; bases unmatched to any gene: 8. Germline values: CDR1 SQVTM, CDR2 ANQGSEA. The CDR3 here is CSVEERAGESEQYF. The DNA for the CDR3 is TGCAGCGTTGAAGAGAGGGCGGGAGAGAGCGAGCAGTACTTC.

The chain uses TRBV5-1 and TRBJ1-1; D uncertain. The CDR3 extends over 16 amino acids. CDR1 and CDR2 (germline): SGHRS, YFSETQ. The V and J ends lost 4 bases and 5 bases respectively, with 21 bases between them. DNA of the CDR3: TGCGCCAGCAGCCAGAACAGAGAGCGAATGAGGACTGAAGCTTTCTTT. Its protein is CASSQNRERMRTEAFF.

This clonotype has only one observation. The chain links TRBV6-1 to TRBJ2-1; D is unresolved. The CDR3 covers 16 residues. CDR1 and CDR2 from the germline V gene are MNHNS and SASEGT. Between the trimmed V and J ends, which lost 0 bases and 2 bases, there was a span of 11 bases. CDR3 bases: TGTGCCAGCAGTGAAGCAGGCAAAGCGCCCTACAATGAGCAGTTCTTC. This encodes CASSEAGKAPYNEQFF.

This clonotype was counted between two and nine times. The chain employs TRBV7-6 and TRBJ1-1; D is unclear. The V gene's germline CDR1 is SGHVS and CDR2 FNYEAQ. With 5 bases removed from V and 7 bases from J, the gap between germline ends came to 20 bases. The CDR3 length is 15 residues. In nucleotides, the CDR3 is TGTGCCAGCAGCCCCGACGGCGAATTATACGGTGAAGCTTTCTTT. Translating it yields CASSPDGELYGEAFF.

V gene TRBV10-2 combines with J gene TRBJ2-1; TRBD2 agrees at 9 bases. V shed 0 bases, J shed 4 bases, and the junction held 13 bases outside the gene matches. Per the germline V gene, CDR1 is WSHSY and CDR2 is SAAADI. CDR3 size: 19 residues. CDR3 nucleotides: TGCGCCAGCAGTGAGTCAATGCACAAGGGACTAGCAGTTTACAATGAGCAGTTCTTC. Protein product: CASSESMHKGLAVYNEQFF.

This clonotype has ten or more counts. The chain carries TRBV7-3 and TRBJ2-1; D is perhaps TRBD2 (5 bases). Germline CDR1 reads SGHTA; CDR2 reads FQGTGA. CDR3 length equals 12 residues. Trimming pared 6 bases from V and 5 bases from J, leaving 8 bases between. CDR3 protein: CASSSGNNEQFF. CDR3 DNA: TGTGCCAGCAGTTCCGGGAACAATGAGCAGTTCTTC.

This clonotype was picked up a small number of times. The rearrangement joins TRBV4-1 to TRBJ2-4; D not certain. Trimming took off 3 bases at V and 4 bases at J, with 13 bases between the two ends. The CDR3 is 15 residues long. Germline assignment: CDR1 MGHRA and CDR2 YSYEKL. The CDR3 bases are TGCGCCAGCAGCCATATTCCTCGGACGAAAAACATTCAGTACTTC. This encodes CASSHIPRTKNIQYF.

Many counts were recorded for this clonotype. The chain employs TRBV18 and TRBJ1-1; D ambiguous. From germline, CDR1 is KGHSH and CDR2 LQKENI. Trimming removed 3 bases at V and 4 bases at J, with 12 bases between. The CDR3 is 14 amino acids. CDR3 in DNA: TGTGCCAGCTCACCGTCCTGGGAACTCACTGAAGCTTTCTTT. Translated, it gives CASSPSWELTEAFF.